The clone carrying this T cell receptor beta chain showed up just once. This sample was included in a study of blood T cell repertoires in COVID-19. Study context: Some COVID-19 samples were acute and others convalescent; all came from the United States, Italy and Spain. From T cells, B-cell-depleted T cells, or PBMCs came the material, which was cDNA or gDNA.

V was clipped by 0 bases and J by 4 bases; unmatched bases: 10. CDR3 length: 17 amino acids. Germline loops: CDR1 LGHNA, CDR2 YSLEER. As originally analysed: Reference gene primer amplification yielded estimated nucleated cell counts. The table came from immunoSEQ multiplex PCR; TCRdb's copy has only in-frame clones and leaves some out. That table furnishes V, J and clone size, whereas the DNA furnished D and trimming. The data hold nearly 110,000 clones, with approximately 89% observed a single time. The source is a man over 45 with active or convalescent COVID-19. The genes are TRBV4-3 and TRBJ1-2; 8 bases line up with TRBD1. Sequencing was performed on peripheral blood. The CDR3 bases are TGCGCCAGCAGCCAAGATTTTGACAGGGGATTGTTCTATGGCTACACCTTC. Protein: CASSQDFDRGLFYGYTF.